This T cell receptor (beta chain) was found in a study of blood T cell repertoires in COVID-19. At the level of the study: Sites across the United States, Italy and Spain contributed samples from acute and convalescent COVID-19. PBMCs, B-cell-depleted T cells, or T cells provided the cDNA or gDNA that made up the material.

Per the original methods: For nucleated cells, counts were estimated from reference gene primer amplification. Sequencing was performed with immunoSEQ multiplex PCR; in TCRdb, only in-frame clones are kept and a portion is missing. D and trimming come from the DNA, and the V and J calls and clone size come from that table. The data contain 200,000 to 250,000 clones, approximately 83% of them singletons. This CDR3 contains 13 residues. The germline V gene encodes CDR1 ENHRY and CDR2 SYGVKD. V lost 6 bases to trimming and J lost 6 bases; unmatched junction nucleotides: 6. The source material was peripheral blood. The genes are TRBV10-3 and TRBJ1-2, with 8 bases fitting TRBD1. This clonotype was obtained from a woman aged 50 to 65 with acute or convalescent COVID-19. The CDR3: CAISPTGAHGYTF. CDR3 DNA sequence: TGTGCCATCAGCCCGACAGGGGCCCATGGCTACACCTTC.